This TCR beta chain was found in a study of early T cells in non-severe SARS-CoV-2 infection. The wider study: The authors sequenced bulk RNA from unsorted whole blood, leaving chains unpaired. Broader study findings: Anti-spike CD8 responses were favored by VDJdb matching, which missed private and CD4 specificities.

This clonotype was recorded a few times. The antigen is unknown. Researchers tagged individual cDNA molecules with unique molecular identifiers. A single record per CDR3 protein comes from TCRdb applying MiXCR to the 5' RACE reads. Of around 64,000 distinct CDR3 sequences in the sample, 10% to 15% were seen once. Trimming left V 4 bases short and J 3 bases short, with 13 bases between. The CDR3 is made up of 14 amino acids. Germline values: CDR1 LGHDT, CDR2 YNNKEL (reference sequence). The receptor comes from an adult who was a healthcare worker with PCR-confirmed SARS-CoV-2 infection or an uninfected control (not recorded which). The V gene is TRBV3-1, the J gene TRBJ2-7, with a tentative D call TRBD1 (6 bases). Input material: whole blood. The CDR3 region has the DNA TGTGCCAGCAGCCCTAGGGACAAGGACTACGAGCAGTACTTC. Encoded protein: CASSPRDKDYEQYF.